This T cell receptor (beta chain) was sequenced in a study of T cells expressing NK-cell markers (dated by TCRdb to 2019 to 2021). For the wider study: TCR beta-chain repertoires were profiled in sorted CD3+CD56+NKG2C+, CD3+CD56+NKG2C- and CD3+CD56-NKG2C+ T-cell subsets from eight donors. Seven of the eight sequenced donors were HCMV-seropositive and one was HCMV-seronegative. The study sequenced eight donors, all healthy volunteers chosen at random: three men and five women. Sequencing of the libraries produced 2 x 150 bp reads on Illumina HiSeq 2000/2500, MiSeq or NextSeq.

About this clonotype itself: Its recognized antigen is unknown.

The full study reports these points: Those dominant clonotypes were again the most abundant among CD3+CD56-NKG2C+ cells in several donors, at about 28.3-60.1%. In several donors, the dominant CD3+CD56+NKG2C+ clonotypes were among the top 10 CD8+ clonotypes and accounted for roughly 1.0-8% of CD8+ T cells. Whether the expanded NKG2C-expressing T cell clones were specific for HCMV antigens was left unclear.

From cysteine to phenylalanine, the CDR3 is 15 amino acids long. DNA for this receptor is not on file. As encoded in the germline V gene, CDR1 is SGHRS while CDR2 is YFSETQ. TCRdb lists the instrument as Illumina HiSeq 2000. TCR beta cDNA libraries were made by 5'RACE template switching that added a universal primer site and unique molecular identifiers. Synthesis of cDNA was primed from the TCR beta constant segment and was followed by two consecutive PCR amplification steps. Turning to the authors' computational methods: Reads were demultiplexed and grouped by UMI with MIGEC, and clonotypes were assembled and quantified with MiTCR. To remove erroneous sequences, TCR cDNA sequences were retained only when supported by two or more reads. The tcR package was used for downstream repertoire analysis, and clonotypes were matched across fractions by CDR3 nucleotide sequence plus V segment. VDJmatch was used to annotate antigen specificity against VDJdb, with one amino acid substitution in CDR3 allowed. Reads reprocessed by TCRdb are summarized as one entry per CDR3 protein sequence, and DNA is absent. The V and J calls were determined by TCRdb, not by the authors. For this sample, the table gives 250,000 or so distinct CDR3 sequences. Clones ranked in the top ten supply 4.2% of the sample.

HCMV-specific IgG was detected in serum with a commercial ELISA kit to determine HCMV serostatus. Ficoll density gradient centrifugation was used to isolate peripheral blood mononuclear cells from blood. Sequencing used blood T cells: a sorted CD56 or NKG2C T cell subset, CD4+ or CD8+ T cells, or bulk PBMC T cells (not recorded which). The sequence is built from TRBV5-1 and TRBJ2-7; TCRdb indicates TRBD2, and absent DNA this call remains unverified. The clonotype was recovered from a woman aged 18 to 75 in good health. The CDR3 has the sequence CASSLGGLAAVEQYF.